This TCR beta chain came from a study of CD8 T cells in ankylosing spondylitis. Study-level results: Reported data indicate significant enrichment of disease-linked clones within matched ankylosing spondylitis synovial fluid. Disease-linked clones displayed a CD8+ phenotype and appeared relatively rarely in peripheral blood. A TCR beta motif made of 7 to 9 highly homologous variants seemed typical of ankylosing spondylitis blood. Reactive arthritis synovial fluid and blood previously showed some of these motif variants.

Library preparation for TCR beta used quantitative 5'-RACE with molecular barcodes. TCRdb fed the 5' RACE reads into MiXCR, producing one record per CDR3 protein. The sample includes 220,000 or so distinct CDR3 sequences, approximately 20% of them seen just once. With 5 bases clipped from V and 3 bases from J, the junction kept 11 bases outside the gene matches. CDR1 is SGHAT and CDR2 is FQNNGV in the germline V gene. The CDR3 spans 16 residues. Turning to this clonotype: Its antigen remains unidentified.

The receptor comes from a male donor with ankylosing spondylitis. The sequenced material came from blood, either unsorted or a sorted T cell fraction (not recorded which). This chain links TRBV11-2 with TRBJ2-3, with 7 bases aligning to TRBD2. The CDR3 region has the DNA TGTGCCAGCAGCGGGGGAAGGGAGGGACCAACAGATACGCAGTATTTT. Translating it yields CASSGGREGPTDTQYF.